This T cell receptor (beta chain) was captured by sequencing in a study of shared clonotypes between healthy human individuals. Assay: immunoSEQ multiplex PCR; the TCRdb copy retains only in-frame clones and omits some. The sample holds around 700,000 clones; 73% are singletons and the top ten take under 2%. Trimming cost V 3 bases and J 3 bases, with 11 bases left between them. The V gene's germline CDR1 is SGHDT and CDR2 YYEEEE. The CDR3 is 14 amino acids. This TCR derives from a young woman in good health. Sequences were obtained from memory CD4+ T cells sorted from blood. Stated subset: CD45RA-negative fraction. This rearrangement joins TRBV5-6 to TRBJ2-3, with a tentative D call TRBD1 (6 bases). CDR3 loop: CASSSPGQTDTQYF. The CDR3 DNA follows: TGTGCCAGCAGCTCCCCAGGACAGACAGATACGCAGTATTTT.